This T cell receptor beta chain was captured in a study of T cell responses to AZD1222 COVID-19 vaccine (dated by TCRdb to the early 2020s). For the study in its entirety: AZD1222 recipients given second doses at about 4 weeks or at about 12 weeks were pooled, since spike-specific TCR depth and breadth were not found to differ between the two schedules. A total of about 250 trial participants underwent TCR sequencing, of whom 207 had received two doses of AZD1222 and around 26 had received two doses of the MenACWY control vaccine. Trial participants were enrolled by age into subgroups of 18-55, 56-69 and 70-plus years, and about 150, 27 and 61 TCR-sequenced participants, respectively, were included in these subgroups.

The germline ends are 12 bases apart after V is trimmed by 4 bases and J by 5 bases. The germline V gene gives CDR1 as LGHNA and CDR2 as YSLEER. The CDR3 numbers 15 residues from cysteine through phenylalanine. Of all the DNA, just the CDR3 is kept, 45 bases in frame from base 1. The time point label here, explained by the study, means: baseline before first vaccination. Vaccinee samples came from UK trials COV001 and COV002, including a single-blind randomized controlled phase 2/3 trial of AZD1222 (ChAdOx1 nCoV-19) in healthy adults. Trial participant PBMC samples were collected at day 0 and day 28 after the second dose for TCRbeta chain sequencing. What the authors observed across the whole study: A significant rise in spike-specific TCR breadth and depth was observed after two AZD1222 doses relative to day 0 and relative to MenACWY recipients. Nearly half of unique spike-specific TCRs reportedly recognized epitopes outside regions mutated in the B.1.351 and B.1.1.7 variants. In the small 56-69-year group, the increase in depth fell short of significance, most likely because of low power. Participants were mostly white British, with more females than males. The authors suggested clonal diversity may have been underestimated. Conclusions about previously exposed vaccinees were limited because only six AZD1222 recipients were SARS-CoV-2 seropositive at baseline. No day 14 peak-response samples were available, so repertoires were characterized only after the peak T cell response. CD4 TCRs associated with the vaccine covered the entire spike protein, and the dominant responses were in regions 160-218 and 743-854.

Points on this clone: The specificity of this receptor is unknown. Base qualities are missing; no much larger clone stands one base away.

The CDR3 regions of human TCRbeta chains were subjected to immunosequencing. The study's own analysis went as follows. TCRs in the repertoires were matched against a reference library of SARS-CoV-2-specific TCRs that had been generated with the MIRA antigen-specificity platform. Breadth was defined as the fraction of unique TCRs that were SARS-CoV-2-associated. Depth was defined as the fraction of total T cells that were SARS-CoV-2-associated. Using the MIRA data, every spike-specific TCR was mapped to the spike region that the TCR reacted to and assigned to either a CD4 or a CD8 class. Log10-transformed breadth and depth values were compared by one-way ANOVA with Sidak's multiple comparisons tests. Drawn from immuneACCESS, this table holds only the in-frame rearrangements with V and J called that TCRdb kept. Clones are partly lost; checked studies trace under half to an unresolved V gene and leave the rest unexplained. V and J calls and clone size are those listed in that table; D and trimming were worked out from the DNA. For this sample the table gives 100,000 to 140,000 clones, of which about nine tenths were detected only once. The ten top clones hold approximately 4% of the sample.

The TCR sequence derives from an adult in good health. This sample comprised peripheral blood, obtained on day 0 of AZD1222 vaccination. In this chain, TRBV4-3 is recombined with TRBJ1-6; there is no confident call for the D gene. The CDR3 region has the sequence CASSPGSANNSPLHF. In nucleotide form, the sequence is TGCGCCAGCAGCCCGGGGTCGGCTAATAATTCACCCCTCCACTTT.